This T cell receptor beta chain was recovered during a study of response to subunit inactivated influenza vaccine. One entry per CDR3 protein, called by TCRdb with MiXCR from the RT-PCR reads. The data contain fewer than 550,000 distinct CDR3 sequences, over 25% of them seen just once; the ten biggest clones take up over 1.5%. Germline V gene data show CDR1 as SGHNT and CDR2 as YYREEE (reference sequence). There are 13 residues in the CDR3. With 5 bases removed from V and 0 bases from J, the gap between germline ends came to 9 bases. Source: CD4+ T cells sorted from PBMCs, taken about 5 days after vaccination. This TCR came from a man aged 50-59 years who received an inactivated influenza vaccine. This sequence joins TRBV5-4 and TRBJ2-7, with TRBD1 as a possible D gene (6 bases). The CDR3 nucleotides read TGTGCCAGCAGTGGACAGTACTCCTACGAGCAGTACTTC. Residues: CASSGQYSYEQYF. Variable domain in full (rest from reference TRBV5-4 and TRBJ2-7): ETGVTQSPTHLIKTRGQQVTLRCSSQSGHNTVSWYQQALGQGPQFIFQYYREEENGRGNFPPRFSGLQFPNYSSELNVNALELDDSALYLCASSGQYSYEQYFGPGTRLTVT.